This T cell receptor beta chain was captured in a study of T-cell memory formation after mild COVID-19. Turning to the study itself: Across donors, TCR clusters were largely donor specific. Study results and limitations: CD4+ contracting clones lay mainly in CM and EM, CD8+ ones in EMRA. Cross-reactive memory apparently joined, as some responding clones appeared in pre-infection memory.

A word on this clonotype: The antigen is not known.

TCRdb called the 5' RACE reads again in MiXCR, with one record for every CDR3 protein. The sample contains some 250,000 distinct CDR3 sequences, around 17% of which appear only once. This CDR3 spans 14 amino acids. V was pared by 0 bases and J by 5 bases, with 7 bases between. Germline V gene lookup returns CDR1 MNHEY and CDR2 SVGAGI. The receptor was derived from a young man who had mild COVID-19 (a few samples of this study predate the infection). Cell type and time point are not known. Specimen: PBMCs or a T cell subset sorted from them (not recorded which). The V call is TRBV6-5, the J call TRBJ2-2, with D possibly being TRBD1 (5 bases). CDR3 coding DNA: TGTGCCAGCAGTTACTCTAGGGGAACCGGGGAGCTGTTTTTT. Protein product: CASSYSRGTGELFF.